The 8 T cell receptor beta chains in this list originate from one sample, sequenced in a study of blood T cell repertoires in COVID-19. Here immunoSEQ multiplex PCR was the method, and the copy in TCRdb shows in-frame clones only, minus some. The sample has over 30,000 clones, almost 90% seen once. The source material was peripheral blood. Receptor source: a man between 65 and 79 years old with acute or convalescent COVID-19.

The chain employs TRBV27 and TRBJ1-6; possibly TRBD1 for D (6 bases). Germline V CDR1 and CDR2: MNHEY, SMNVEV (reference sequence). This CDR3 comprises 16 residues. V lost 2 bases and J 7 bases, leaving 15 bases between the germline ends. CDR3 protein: CASSLRSGQWNSPLHF. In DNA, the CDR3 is TGTGCCAGCAGTTTAAGGTCAGGACAGTGGAATTCACCCCTCCACTTT.

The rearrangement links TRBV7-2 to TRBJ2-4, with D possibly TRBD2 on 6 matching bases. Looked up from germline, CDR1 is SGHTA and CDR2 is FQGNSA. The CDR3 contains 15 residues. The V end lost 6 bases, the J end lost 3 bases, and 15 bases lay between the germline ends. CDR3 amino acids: CASRVGGGGKNIQYF. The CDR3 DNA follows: TGTGCCAGCAGGGTTGGGGGAGGAGGCAAAAACATTCAGTACTTC. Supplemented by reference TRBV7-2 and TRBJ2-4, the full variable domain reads GAGVSQSPSNKVTEKGKDVELRCDPISGHTALYWYRQSLGQGLEFLIYFQGNSAPDKSGLPSDRFSAERTGGSVSTLTIQRTQQEDSAVYLCASRVGGGGKNIQYFGAGTRLSVL.

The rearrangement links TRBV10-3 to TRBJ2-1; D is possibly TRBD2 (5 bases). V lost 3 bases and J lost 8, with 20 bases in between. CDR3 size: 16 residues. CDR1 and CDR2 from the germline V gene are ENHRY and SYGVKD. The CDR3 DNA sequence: TGTGCCATCAGTGACCCCGGGGTGGTACTGGGTCATGAGCAGTTCTTC. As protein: CAISDPGVVLGHEQFF.

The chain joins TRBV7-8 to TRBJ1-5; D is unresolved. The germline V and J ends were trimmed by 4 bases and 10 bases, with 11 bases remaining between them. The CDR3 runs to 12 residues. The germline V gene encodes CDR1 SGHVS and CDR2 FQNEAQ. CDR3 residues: CASSSVARPQHF. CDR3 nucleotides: TGTGCCAGCAGCTCAGTAGCACGACCCCAGCATTTT.

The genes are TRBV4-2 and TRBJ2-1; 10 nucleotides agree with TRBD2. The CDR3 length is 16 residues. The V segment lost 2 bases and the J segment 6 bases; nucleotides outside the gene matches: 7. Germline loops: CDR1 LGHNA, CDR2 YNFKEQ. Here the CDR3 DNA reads TGTGCCAGCAGCCAATCTAGCGGGAGTTGGGGCAATGAGCAGTTCTTC. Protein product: CASSQSSGSWGNEQFF.

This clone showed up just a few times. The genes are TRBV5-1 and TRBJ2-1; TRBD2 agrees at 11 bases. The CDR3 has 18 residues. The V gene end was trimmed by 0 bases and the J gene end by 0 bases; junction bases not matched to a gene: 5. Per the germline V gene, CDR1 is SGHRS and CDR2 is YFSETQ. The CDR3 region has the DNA TGCGCCAGCAGCTTGGATCTAGCGGGAGGAGCCTCCTACAATGAGCAGTTCTTC. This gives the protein CASSLDLAGGASYNEQFF.

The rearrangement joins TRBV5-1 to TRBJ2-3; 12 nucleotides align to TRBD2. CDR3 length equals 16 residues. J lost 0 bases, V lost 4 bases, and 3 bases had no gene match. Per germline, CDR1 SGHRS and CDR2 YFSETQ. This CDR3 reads CASSVTSGRSTDTQYF. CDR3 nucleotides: TGCGCCAGCAGCGTGACTAGCGGGAGAAGCACAGATACGCAGTATTTT.

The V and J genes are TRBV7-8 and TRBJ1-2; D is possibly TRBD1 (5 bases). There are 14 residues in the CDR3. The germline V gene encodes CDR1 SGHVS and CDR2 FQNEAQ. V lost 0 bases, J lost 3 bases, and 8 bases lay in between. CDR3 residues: CASSLARGDYGYTF. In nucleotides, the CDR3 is TGTGCCAGCAGCTTAGCTCGGGGGGACTATGGCTACACCTTC.